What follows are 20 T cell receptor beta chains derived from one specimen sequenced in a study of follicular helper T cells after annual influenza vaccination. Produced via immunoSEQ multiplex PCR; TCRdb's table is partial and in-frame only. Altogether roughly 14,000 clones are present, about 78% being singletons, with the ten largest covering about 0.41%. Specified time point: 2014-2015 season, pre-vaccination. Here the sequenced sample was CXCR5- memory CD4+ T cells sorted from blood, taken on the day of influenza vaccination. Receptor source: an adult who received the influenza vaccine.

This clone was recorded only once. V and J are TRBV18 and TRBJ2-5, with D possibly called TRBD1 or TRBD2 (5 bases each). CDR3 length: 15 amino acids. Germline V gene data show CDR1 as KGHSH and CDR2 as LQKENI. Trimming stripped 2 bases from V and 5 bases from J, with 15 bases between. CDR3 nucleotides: TGTGCCAGCTCACCAGACGCAACTTGGGGGGAGACCCAGTACTTC. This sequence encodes CASSPDATWGETQYF.

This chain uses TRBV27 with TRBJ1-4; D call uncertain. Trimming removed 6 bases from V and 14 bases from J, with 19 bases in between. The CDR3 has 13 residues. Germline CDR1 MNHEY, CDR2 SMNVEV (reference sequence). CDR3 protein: CASSLKPGNGLFF. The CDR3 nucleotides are TGTGCCAGCAGCCTAAAACCGGGGAACGGGCTGTTTTTT.

Here the CDR3 DNA reads TGTGCCATCAGTGAGACATACAGGGGCAATGAAGCTTTCTTT. The encoded protein is CAISETYRGNEAFF. The J gene is TRBJ1-1, the V gene TRBV10-3, with 7 bases that match TRBD1. V lost 2 bases to trimming and J lost 7 bases; unmatched junction nucleotides: 7. This CDR3 is 14 amino acids long. Looked up from germline, CDR1 is ENHRY and CDR2 is SYGVKD.

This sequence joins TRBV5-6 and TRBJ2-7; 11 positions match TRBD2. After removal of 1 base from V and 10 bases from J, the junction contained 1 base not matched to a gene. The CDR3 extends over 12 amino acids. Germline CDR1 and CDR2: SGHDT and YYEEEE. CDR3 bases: TGTGCCAGCAGCTTGACTAGCGGGGGCCAGTACTTC. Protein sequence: CASSLTSGGQYF.

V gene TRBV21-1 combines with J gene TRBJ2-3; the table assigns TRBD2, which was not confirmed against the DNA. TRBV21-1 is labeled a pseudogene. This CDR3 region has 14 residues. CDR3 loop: CASPKVSYTDTQYF. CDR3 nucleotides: TGTGCCAGCCCGAAAGTTAGTTATACAGATACGCAGTATTTT.

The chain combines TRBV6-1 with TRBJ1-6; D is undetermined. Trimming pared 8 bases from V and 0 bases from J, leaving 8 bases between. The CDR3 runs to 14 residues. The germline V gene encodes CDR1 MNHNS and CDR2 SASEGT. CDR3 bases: TGTGCCAGCGAGGAGAGCTCCTATAATTCACCCCTCCACTTT. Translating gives CASEESSYNSPLHF.

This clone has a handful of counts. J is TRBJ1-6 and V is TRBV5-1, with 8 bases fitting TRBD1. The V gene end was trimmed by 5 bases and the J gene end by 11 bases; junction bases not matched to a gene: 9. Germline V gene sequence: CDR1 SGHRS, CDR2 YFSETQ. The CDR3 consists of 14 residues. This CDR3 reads CASSHGVTGAPLHF. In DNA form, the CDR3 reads TGCGCCAGCAGTCACGGGGTGACAGGGGCACCCCTCCACTTT.

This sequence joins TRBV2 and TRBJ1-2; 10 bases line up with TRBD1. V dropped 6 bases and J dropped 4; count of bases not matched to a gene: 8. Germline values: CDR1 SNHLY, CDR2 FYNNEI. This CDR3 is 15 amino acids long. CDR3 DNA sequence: TGTGCCAGCAGACTCGGGACAGGGGTTCGCTATGGCTACACCTTC. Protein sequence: CASRLGTGVRYGYTF.

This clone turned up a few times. The CDR3, as DNA: TGTGCCATCAGTGAGTCATCTCAACGGCCCCAGCATTTT. Its translation is CAISESSQRPQHF. V is TRBV10-3 and J is TRBJ1-5; D unclear. Trimming cost V 0 bases and J 9 bases, with 9 bases left between them. There are 13 residues in the CDR3. The germline gives CDR1 ENHRY, CDR2 SYGVKD.

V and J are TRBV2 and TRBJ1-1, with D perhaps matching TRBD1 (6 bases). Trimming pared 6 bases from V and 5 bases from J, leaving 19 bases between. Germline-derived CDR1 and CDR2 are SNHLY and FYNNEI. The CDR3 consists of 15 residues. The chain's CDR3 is CASSRGQGPRTEAFF. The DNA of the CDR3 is TGTGCCAGCAGCCGAGGGCAGGGGCCCCGGACTGAAGCTTTCTTT.

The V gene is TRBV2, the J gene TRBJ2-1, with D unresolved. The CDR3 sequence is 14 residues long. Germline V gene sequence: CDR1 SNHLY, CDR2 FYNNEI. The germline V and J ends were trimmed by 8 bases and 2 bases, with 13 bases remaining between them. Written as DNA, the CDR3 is TGTGCCAGCTTCCAGTCGTACGCCTACAATGAGCAGTTCTTC. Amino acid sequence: CASFQSYAYNEQFF.

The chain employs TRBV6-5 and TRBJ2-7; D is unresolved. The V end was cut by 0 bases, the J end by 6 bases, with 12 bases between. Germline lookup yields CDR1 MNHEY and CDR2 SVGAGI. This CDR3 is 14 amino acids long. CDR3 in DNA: TGTGCCAGCAGTTACTCGCAGGATTTGGTCGAGCAGTACTTC. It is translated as CASSYSQDLVEQYF.

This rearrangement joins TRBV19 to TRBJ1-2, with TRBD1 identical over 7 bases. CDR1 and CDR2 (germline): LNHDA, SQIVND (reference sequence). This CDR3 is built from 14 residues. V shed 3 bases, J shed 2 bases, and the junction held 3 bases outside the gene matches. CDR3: CASSISTGNYGYTF. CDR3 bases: TGTGCCAGTAGTATCTCGACAGGGAACTATGGCTACACCTTC.

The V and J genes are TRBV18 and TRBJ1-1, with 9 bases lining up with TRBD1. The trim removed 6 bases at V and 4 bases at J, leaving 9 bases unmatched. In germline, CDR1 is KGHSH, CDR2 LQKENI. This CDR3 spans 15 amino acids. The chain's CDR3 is CASSGTGGAGTEAFF. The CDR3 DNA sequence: TGTGCCAGCTCCGGAACAGGGGGCGCGGGCACTGAAGCTTTCTTT.

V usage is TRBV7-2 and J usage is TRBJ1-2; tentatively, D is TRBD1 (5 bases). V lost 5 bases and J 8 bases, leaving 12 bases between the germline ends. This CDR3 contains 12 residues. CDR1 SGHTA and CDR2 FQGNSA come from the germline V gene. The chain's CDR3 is CASSTGPLGYTF. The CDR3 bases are TGTGCCAGCAGCACGGGACCCTTGGGCTACACCTTC.

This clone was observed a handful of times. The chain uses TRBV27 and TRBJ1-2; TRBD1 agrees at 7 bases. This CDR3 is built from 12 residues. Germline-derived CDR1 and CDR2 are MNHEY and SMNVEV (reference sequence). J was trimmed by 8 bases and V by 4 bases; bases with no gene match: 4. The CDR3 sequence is CASSYRGGGYTF. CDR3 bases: TGTGCCAGCAGTTACAGGGGTGGCGGCTACACCTTC.

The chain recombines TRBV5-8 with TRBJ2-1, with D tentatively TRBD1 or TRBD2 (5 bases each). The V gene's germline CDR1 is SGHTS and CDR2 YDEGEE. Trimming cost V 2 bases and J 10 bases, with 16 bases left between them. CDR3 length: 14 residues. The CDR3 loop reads CASSLPGPNREQFF. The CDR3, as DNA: TGTGCCAGCAGCTTACCGGGACCAAACAGAGAGCAGTTCTTC.

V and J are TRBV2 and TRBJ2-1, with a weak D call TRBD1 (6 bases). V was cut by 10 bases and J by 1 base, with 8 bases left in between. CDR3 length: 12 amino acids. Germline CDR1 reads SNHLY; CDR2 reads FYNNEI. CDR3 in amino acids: CATRGSYNEQFF. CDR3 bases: TGTGCCACCAGGGGTTCCTACAATGAGCAGTTCTTC.

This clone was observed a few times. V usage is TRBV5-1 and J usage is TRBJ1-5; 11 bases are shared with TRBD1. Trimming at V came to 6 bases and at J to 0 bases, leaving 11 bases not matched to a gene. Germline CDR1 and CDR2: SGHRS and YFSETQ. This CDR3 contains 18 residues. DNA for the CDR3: TGCGCCAGCACAAGGACAGGGGGCCCGTCTCATAGCAATCAGCCCCAGCATTTT. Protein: CASTRTGGPSHSNQPQHF.

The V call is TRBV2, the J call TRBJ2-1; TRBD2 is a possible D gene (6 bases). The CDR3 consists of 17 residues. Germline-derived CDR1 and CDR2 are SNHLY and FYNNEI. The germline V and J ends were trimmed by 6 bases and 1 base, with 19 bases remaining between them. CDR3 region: CASRRLGGQASYNEQFF. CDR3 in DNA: TGTGCCAGCAGGAGACTCGGAGGGCAGGCGTCCTACAATGAGCAGTTCTTC.